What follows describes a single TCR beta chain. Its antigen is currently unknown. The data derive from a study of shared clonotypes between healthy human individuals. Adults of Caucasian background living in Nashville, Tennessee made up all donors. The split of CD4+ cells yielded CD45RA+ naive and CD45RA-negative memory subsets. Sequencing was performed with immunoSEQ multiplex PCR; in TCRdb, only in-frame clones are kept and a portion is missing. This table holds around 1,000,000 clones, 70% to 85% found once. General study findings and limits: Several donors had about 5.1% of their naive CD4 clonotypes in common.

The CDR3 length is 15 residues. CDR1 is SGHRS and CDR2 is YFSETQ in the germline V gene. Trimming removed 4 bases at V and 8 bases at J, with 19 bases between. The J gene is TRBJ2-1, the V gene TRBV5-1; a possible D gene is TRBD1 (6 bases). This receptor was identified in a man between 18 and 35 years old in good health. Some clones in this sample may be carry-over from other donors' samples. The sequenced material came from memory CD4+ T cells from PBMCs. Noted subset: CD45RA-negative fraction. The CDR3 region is CASSAQTGFRDEQFF. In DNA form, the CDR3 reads TGCGCCAGCAGCGCACAAACAGGGTTCAGGGATGAGCAGTTCTTC.